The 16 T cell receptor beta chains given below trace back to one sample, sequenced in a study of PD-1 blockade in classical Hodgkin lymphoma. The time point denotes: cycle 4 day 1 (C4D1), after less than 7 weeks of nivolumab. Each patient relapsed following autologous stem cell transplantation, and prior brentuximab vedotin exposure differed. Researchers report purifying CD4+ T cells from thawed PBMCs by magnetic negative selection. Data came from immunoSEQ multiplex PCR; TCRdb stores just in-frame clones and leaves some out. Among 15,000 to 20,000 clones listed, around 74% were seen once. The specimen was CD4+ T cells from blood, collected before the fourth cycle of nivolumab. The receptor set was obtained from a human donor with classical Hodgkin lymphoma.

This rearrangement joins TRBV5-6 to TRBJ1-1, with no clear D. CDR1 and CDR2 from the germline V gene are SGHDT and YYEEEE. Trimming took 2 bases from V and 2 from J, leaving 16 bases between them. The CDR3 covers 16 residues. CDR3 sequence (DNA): TGTGCCAGCAGCTTCTACCCACGGACGGTAAACACTGAAGCTTTCTTT. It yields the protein CASSFYPRTVNTEAFF.

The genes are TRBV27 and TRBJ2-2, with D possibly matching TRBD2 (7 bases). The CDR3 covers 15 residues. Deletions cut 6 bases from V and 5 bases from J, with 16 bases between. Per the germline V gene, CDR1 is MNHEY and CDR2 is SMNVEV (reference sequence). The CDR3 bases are TGTGCCAGCAGAGGGGGGGGTACGTGGACCGGGGAGCTGTTTTTT. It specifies CASRGGGTWTGELFF.

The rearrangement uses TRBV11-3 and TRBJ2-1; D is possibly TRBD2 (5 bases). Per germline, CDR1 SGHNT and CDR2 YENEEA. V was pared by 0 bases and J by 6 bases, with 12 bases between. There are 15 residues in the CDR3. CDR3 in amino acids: CASSLEAGGVNEQFF. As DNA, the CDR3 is TGTGCCAGCAGCTTAGAGGCGGGTGGTGTCAATGAGCAGTTCTTC.

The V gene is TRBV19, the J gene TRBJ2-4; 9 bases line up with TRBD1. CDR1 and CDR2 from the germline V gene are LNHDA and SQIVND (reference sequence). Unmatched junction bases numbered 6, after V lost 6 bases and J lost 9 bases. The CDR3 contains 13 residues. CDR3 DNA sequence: TGTGCCAGTAGCACTGACAGGGGGGCCATTCAGTACTTC. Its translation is CASSTDRGAIQYF. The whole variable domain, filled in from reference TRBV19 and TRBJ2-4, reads DGGITQSPKYLFRKEGQNVTLSCEQNLNHDAMYWYRQDPGQGLRLIYYSQIVNDFQKGDIAEGYSVSREKKESFPLTVTSAQKNPTAFYLCASSTDRGAIQYFGAGTRLSVL.

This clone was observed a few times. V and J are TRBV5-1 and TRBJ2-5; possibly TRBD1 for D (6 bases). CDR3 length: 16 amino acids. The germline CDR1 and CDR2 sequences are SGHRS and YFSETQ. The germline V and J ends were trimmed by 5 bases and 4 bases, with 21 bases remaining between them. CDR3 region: CASRFRDTSRGETQYF. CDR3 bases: TGCGCCAGCAGATTCCGGGACACCTCCCGGGGAGAGACCCAGTACTTC.

The CDR3 loop is CASSDGYTQYF. CDR3 DNA: TGTGCCAGCAGTGATGGGTATACGCAGTATTTT. This sequence joins TRBV2 and TRBJ2-3; D not certain. Germline CDR1 SNHLY, CDR2 FYNNEI. The germline V and J ends were trimmed by 3 bases and 7 bases, with 5 bases remaining between them. CDR3 size: 11 residues.

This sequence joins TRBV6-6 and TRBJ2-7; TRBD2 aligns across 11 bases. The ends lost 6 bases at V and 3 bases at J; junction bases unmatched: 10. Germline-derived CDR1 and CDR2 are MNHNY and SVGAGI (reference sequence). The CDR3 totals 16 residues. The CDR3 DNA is TGTGCCAGCAGCTCTCCGGGACTAGCGGCAAACTACGAGCAGTACTTC. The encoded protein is CASSSPGLAANYEQYF.

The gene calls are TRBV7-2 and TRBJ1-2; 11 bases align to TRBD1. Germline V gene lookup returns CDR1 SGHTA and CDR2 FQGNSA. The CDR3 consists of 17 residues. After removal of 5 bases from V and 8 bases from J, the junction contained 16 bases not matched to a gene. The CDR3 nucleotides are TGTGCCAGCAGCAACCGGACAGGGGGCTCCCGGCGGTTCGGCTACACCTTC. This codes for CASSNRTGGSRRFGYTF.

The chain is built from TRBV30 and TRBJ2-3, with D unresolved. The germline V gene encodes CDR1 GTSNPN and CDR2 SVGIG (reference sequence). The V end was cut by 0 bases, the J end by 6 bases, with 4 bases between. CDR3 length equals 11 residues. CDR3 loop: CAWSVQDTQYF. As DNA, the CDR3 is TGTGCCTGGAGTGTACAGGATACGCAGTATTTT.

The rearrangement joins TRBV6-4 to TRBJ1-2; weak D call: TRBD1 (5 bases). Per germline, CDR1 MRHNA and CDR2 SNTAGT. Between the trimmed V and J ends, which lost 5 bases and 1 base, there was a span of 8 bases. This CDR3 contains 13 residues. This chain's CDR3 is CASSYGHNYGYTF. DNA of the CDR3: TGTGCCAGCAGTTATGGACATAACTATGGCTACACCTTC.

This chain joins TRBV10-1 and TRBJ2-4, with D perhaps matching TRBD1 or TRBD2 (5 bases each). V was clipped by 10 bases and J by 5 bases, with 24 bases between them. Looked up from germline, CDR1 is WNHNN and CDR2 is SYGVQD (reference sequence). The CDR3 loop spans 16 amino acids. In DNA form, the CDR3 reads TGCGCCACTGTACCCCCGCAGGGACCGAGGGAAAACATTCAGTACTTC. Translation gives CATVPPQGPRENIQYF.

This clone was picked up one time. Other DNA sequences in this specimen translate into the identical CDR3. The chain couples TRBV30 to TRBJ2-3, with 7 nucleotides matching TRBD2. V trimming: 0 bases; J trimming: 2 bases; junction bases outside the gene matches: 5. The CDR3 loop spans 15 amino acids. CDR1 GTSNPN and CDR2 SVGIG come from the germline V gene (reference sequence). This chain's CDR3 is CAWSVLAGVTDTQYF. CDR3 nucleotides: TGTGCCTGGAGTGTACTGGCGGGAGTCACAGATACGCAGTATTTT.

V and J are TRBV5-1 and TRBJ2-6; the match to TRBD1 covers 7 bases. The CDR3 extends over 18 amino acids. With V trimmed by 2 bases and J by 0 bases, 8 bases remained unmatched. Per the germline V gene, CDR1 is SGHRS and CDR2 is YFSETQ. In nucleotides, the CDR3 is TGCGCCAGCAGCTTAACACAGACAGGGAACTCTGGGGCCAACGTCCTGACTTTC. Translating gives CASSLTQTGNSGANVLTF. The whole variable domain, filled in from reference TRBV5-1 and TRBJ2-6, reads KAGVTQTPRYLIKTRGQQVTLSCSPISGHRSVSWYQQTPGQGLQFLFEYFSETQRNKGNFPGRFSGRQFSNSRSEMNVSTLELGDSALYLCASSLTQTGNSGANVLTFGAGSRLTVL.

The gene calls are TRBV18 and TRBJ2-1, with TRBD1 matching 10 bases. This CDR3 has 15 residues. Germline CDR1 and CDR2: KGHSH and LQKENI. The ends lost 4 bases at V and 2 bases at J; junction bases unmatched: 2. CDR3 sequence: CASSLGTGAYNEQFF. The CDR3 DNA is TGTGCCAGCTCACTCGGGACAGGGGCCTACAATGAGCAGTTCTTC.

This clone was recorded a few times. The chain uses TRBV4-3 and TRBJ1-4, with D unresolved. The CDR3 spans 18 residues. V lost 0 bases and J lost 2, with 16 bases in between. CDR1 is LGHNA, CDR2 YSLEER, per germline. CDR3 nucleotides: TGCGCCAGCAGCCAAGATCCCCCCGTCCCCGGGACTAATGAAAAACTGTTTTTT. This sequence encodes CASSQDPPVPGTNEKLFF.

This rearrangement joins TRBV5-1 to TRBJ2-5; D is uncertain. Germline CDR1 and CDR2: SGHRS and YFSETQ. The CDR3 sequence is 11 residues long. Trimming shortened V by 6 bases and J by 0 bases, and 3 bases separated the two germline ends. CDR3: CASKDQETQYF. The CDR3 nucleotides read TGCGCCAGCAAAGACCAAGAGACCCAGTACTTC. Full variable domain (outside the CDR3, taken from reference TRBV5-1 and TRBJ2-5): KAGVTQTPRYLIKTRGQQVTLSCSPISGHRSVSWYQQTPGQGLQFLFEYFSETQRNKGNFPGRFSGRQFSNSRSEMNVSTLELGDSALYLCASKDQETQYFGPGTRLLVL.